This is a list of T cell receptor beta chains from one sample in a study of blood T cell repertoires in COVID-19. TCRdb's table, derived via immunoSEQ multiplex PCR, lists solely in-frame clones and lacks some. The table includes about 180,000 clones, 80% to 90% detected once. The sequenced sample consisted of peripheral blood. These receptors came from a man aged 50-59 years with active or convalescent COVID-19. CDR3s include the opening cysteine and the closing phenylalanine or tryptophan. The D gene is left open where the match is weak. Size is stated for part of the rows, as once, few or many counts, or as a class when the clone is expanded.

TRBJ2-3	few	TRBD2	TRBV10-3	TGTGCCATCAGTGAGTGGGGACTAGCGGCTAGCACAGATACGCAGTATTTT	CAISEWGLAASTDTQYF
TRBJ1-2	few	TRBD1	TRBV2	TGTGCCAGCAGTCCGGGACAGGGCATAGGGGACTATGGCTACACCTTC	CASSPGQGIGDYGYTF
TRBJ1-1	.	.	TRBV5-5	TGTGCCAGCAGCCACTACAGGGAGAACACTGAAGCTTTCTTT	CASSHYRENTEAFF
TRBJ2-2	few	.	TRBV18	TGTGCCAGCTCACCGGCTAGCGCCATAGGCGGGGAGCTGTTTTTT	CASSPASAIGGELFF
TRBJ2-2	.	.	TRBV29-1	TGCAGCGCCAGAGGCGCAGGGGCGAGCACCGGGGAGCTGTTTTTT	CSARGAGASTGELFF
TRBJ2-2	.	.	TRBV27	TGTGCCAGCAGTTTAAGCGGGTCCCTCGTTCCCGGGGAGCTGTTTTTT	CASSLSGSLVPGELFF
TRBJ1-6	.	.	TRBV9	TGTGCCAGCAGCGTAGGGGGGGAGACTTATAATTCACCCCTCCACTTT	CASSVGGETYNSPLHF
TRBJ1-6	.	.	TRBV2	TGTGCCAGCAGCACCACAGGGACAAGCTCCTATAATTCACCCCTCCACTTT	CASSTTGTSSYNSPLHF
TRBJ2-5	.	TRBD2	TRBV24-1	TGTGCCACCAGGTCAGCGGGAGGGCCAGAGACCCAGTACTTC	CATRSAGGPETQYF
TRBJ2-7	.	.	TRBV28	TGTGCCACCCACGCCGGAGGGACTTACGAGCAGTACTTC	CATHAGGTYEQYF